Presented here are 25 T cell receptor beta chains from one specimen sequenced in a study of T cells in Graves' hyperthyroidism and ophthalmopathy. It was RNA transcripts that yielded the amplified TCR beta CDR3 regions. The HTBI primer set was used in a first-round RT-PCR of the TCR CDR3. Each CDR3 protein gets one entry after TCRdb re-called the multiplex PCR reads with MiXCR. The table shows some 690,000 distinct CDR3 sequences, with 15% to 20% occurring only once. Material for sequencing was blood. The source of these receptors is a man aged 50-59 years with Graves' hyperthyroidism.

This clonotype showed up just a few times. This sequence joins TRBV28 and TRBJ2-3, with 7 bases fitting TRBD1. The germline CDR1 and CDR2 sequences are MDHEN and SYDVKM. The CDR3 consists of 14 residues. Trimming removed 5 bases from V and 4 bases from J; junction bases left unmatched: 6. CDR3 amino acids: CASSTIGGADTQYF. CDR3 nucleotides: TGTGCCAGCAGTACTATAGGGGGCGCAGATACGCAGTATTTT.

The chain joins TRBV13 to TRBJ2-7; TRBD1 matches 7 bases. V trimming: 7 bases; J trimming: 5 bases; junction bases outside the gene matches: 11. CDR1 PRHDT and CDR2 FYEKMQ come from the germline V gene (reference sequence). CDR3 length: 14 amino acids. CDR3 sequence reads: CASTQGVGGHEQYF. For the CDR3, the DNA is TGTGCCAGCACCCAGGGGGTAGGGGGTCACGAGCAGTACTTC. Based on the CDR3 plus reference TRBV13 and TRBJ2-7, the full variable domain is AAGVIQSPRHLIKEKRETATLKCYPIPRHDTVYWYQQGPGQDPQFLISFYEKMQSDKGSIPDRFSAQQFSDYHSELNMSSLELGDSALYFCASTQGVGGHEQYFGPGTRLTVT.

This clonotype was counted ten times or more. This rearrangement joins TRBV7-9 to TRBJ1-1, with D maybe TRBD1 (5 bases). Trimming stripped 2 bases from V and 2 bases from J, with 9 bases between. Germline V gene data show CDR1 as SEHNR and CDR2 as FQNEAQ (reference sequence). This CDR3 is 14 amino acids long. This CDR3 reads CASSLWDSNTEAFF. CDR3 DNA: TGTGCCAGCAGCTTATGGGACTCCAACACTGAAGCTTTCTTT.

This clonotype appeared many times. V gene TRBV7-2 combines with J gene TRBJ2-1; tentatively, D is TRBD2 (6 bases). V dropped 1 base and J dropped 1 base, with 14 bases sitting between them. Germline V lookup: CDR1 SGHTA, CDR2 FQGNSA. The CDR3 has 17 residues. CDR3 protein: CASSLVRDGRSYNEQFF. CDR3 sequence (DNA): TGTGCCAGCAGCTTAGTCCGGGACGGGAGATCCTACAATGAGCAGTTCTTC.

This clonotype showed up just a few times. J is TRBJ2-1 and V is TRBV4-1; no clear D. The V and J ends lost 0 bases and 2 bases respectively, with 14 bases between them. The germline gives CDR1 MGHRA, CDR2 YSYEKL. The CDR3 covers 17 residues. CDR3 coding DNA: TGCGCCAGCAGCCAAGAGTGGGGTCCACAAACCTACAATGAGCAGTTCTTC. It specifies CASSQEWGPQTYNEQFF.

This clonotype appeared a few times. The chain has TRBV7-9 and TRBJ2-7; no clear D gene. CDR3 length equals 12 residues. Germline loops: CDR1 SEHNR, CDR2 FQNEAQ (reference sequence). V was cut by 2 bases and J by 5 bases, with 7 bases left in between. CDR3 DNA sequence: TGTGCCAGCAGCTTACGATATAACGAGCAGTACTTC. Its translation is CASSLRYNEQYF.

There are many counts of this clonotype. The V gene is TRBV2, the J gene TRBJ2-7; 8 bases align to TRBD1. The CDR3 is made up of 13 amino acids. The J segment lost 2 bases and the V segment lost 11 bases, leaving 8 bases of the junction unmatched. Germline V lookup: CDR1 SNHLY, CDR2 FYNNEI. In nucleotides, the CDR3 is TGTGCCTGTATGGACAGGGAAACCTACGAGCAGTACTTC. This sequence encodes CACMDRETYEQYF.

In its sample, this clonotype was seen many times. The V call is TRBV11-2, the J call TRBJ2-7; D call uncertain. The germline V gene encodes CDR1 SGHAT and CDR2 FQNNGV. This CDR3 contains 14 residues. V lost 7 bases to trimming and J lost 3 bases, with 16 bases between them. The CDR3 region has the DNA TGTGCCAGCACCCCACGGCAAAGCCTCTACGAGCAGTACTTC. Translating it yields CASTPRQSLYEQYF.

This clonotype was counted at least ten times. This chain connects TRBV28 to TRBJ2-7, with 10 bases fitting TRBD2. Germline V gene lookup returns CDR1 MDHEN and CDR2 SYDVKM. CDR3 length: 15 amino acids. Losses at the gene ends were 5 bases for V and 1 base for J; bases not matched to a gene: 5. CDR3 coding DNA: TGTGCCAGCAGTCCTAGCGGGAGTCGTTCCTACGAGCAGTACTTC. This codes for CASSPSGSRSYEQYF.

This clonotype occurred many times. V usage is TRBV24-1 and J usage is TRBJ2-1; TRBD2 matches at 11 bases. Germline CDR1 and CDR2: KGHDR and SFDVKD. Trimming took 10 bases from V and 7 from J; bases not matched to a gene: 8. This CDR3 has 14 amino acids. The CDR3, as DNA: TGTGCCACACGGGGACTAGCGGAGGGGAATGAGCAGTTCTTC. This sequence encodes CATRGLAEGNEQFF.

The chain combines TRBV28 with TRBJ1-2, with a possible D match to TRBD1 (5 bases). The CDR3 length is 13 residues. CDR1 and CDR2 (germline): MDHEN, SYDVKM. V was pared by 8 bases and J by 2 bases, with 12 bases between. The CDR3 nucleotides read TGTGCCAGCTTGCCGGGGGTCAACTATGGCTACACCTTC. Its translation: CASLPGVNYGYTF.

This clonotype has a count of ten or more. The rearrangement uses TRBV7-6 and TRBJ2-1, with D tentatively TRBD2 (6 bases). Trimming removed 1 base at V and 3 bases at J, with 13 bases between. Germline V gives CDR1 SGHVS, CDR2 FNYEAQ. CDR3 length: 16 residues. CDR3 residues: CASSLESAGNYNEQFF. Here the CDR3 DNA reads TGTGCCAGCAGCTTAGAATCGGCGGGAAACTACAATGAGCAGTTCTTC. Variable domain in full (rest from reference TRBV7-6 and TRBJ2-1): GAGVSQSPRYKVTKRGQDVALRCDPISGHVSLYWYRQALGQGPEFLTYFNYEAQQDKSGLPNDRFSAERPEGSISTLTIQRTEQRDSAMYRCASSLESAGNYNEQFFGPGTRLTVL.

This clonotype was found a few times. The chain carries TRBV7-9 and TRBJ2-7; D possibly corresponds to TRBD2 (6 bases). The V and J ends lost 1 base and 6 bases respectively, with 19 bases between them. This CDR3 has 16 residues. CDR1 and CDR2 (germline): SEHNR, FQNEAQ (reference sequence). CDR3 DNA sequence: TGTGCCAGCAGCTTAGATTGGACGGGAGATGGATTCGAGCAGTACTTC. Amino acid sequence: CASSLDWTGDGFEQYF.

The table lists this clonotype with many counts. The chain uses TRBV24-1 and TRBJ2-1; TRBD2 aligns across 14 bases. CDR3 length: 18 amino acids. Germline loops: CDR1 KGHDR, CDR2 SFDVKD. Trimming cost V 4 bases and J 2 bases; bases outside gene matches: 6. In DNA, the CDR3 is TGTGCCACCAGTGACCGAGGGACTAGCGGGAGAACCTACAATGAGCAGTTCTTC. The encoded protein is CATSDRGTSGRTYNEQFF.

In this sample, this clonotype turned up many times. The chain joins TRBV6-1 to TRBJ2-7, with D tentatively TRBD1 (6 bases). V was cut by 2 bases and J by 4 bases, with 9 bases left in between. The CDR3 sequence is 13 residues long. In germline, CDR1 is MNHNS, CDR2 SASEGT. Written as DNA, the CDR3 is TGTGCCAGCAGTGAAAACAGGGAATACGAGCAGTACTTC. It codes for CASSENREYEQYF.

The V gene is TRBV3-1, the J gene TRBJ2-3; D possibly uses TRBD1 or TRBD2 (7 bases each). This CDR3 contains 16 residues. CDR1 and CDR2 (germline): LGHDT, YNNKEL (reference sequence). Trimming shortened V by 1 base and J by 3 bases, and 14 bases separated the two germline ends. The CDR3 reads CASSQVVRGGTDTQYF. The CDR3 DNA reads TGTGCCAGCAGCCAAGTGGTCAGGGGGGGTACAGATACGCAGTATTTT.

This clonotype showed up many times. V and J are TRBV11-2 and TRBJ2-1; 8 bases fit TRBD2. Germline-derived CDR1 and CDR2 are SGHAT and FQNNGV. Trimming at V came to 2 bases and at J to 11 bases, leaving 5 bases not matched to a gene. The CDR3 is 13 amino acids. The CDR3 region has the DNA TGTGCCAGCAGCTTATCGAGCGGGAGAAAGCAGTTCTTC. This codes for CASSLSSGRKQFF.

This clonotype was counted between two and nine times. This chain uses TRBV6-5 with TRBJ2-7, with 8 positions matching TRBD1. The germline gives CDR1 MNHEY, CDR2 SVGAGI. The CDR3 consists of 16 residues. Trimming at V came to 0 bases and at J to 6 bases, leaving 10 bases not matched to a gene. CDR3 region: CASSYSGGQVGGEQYF. The CDR3 nucleotides are TGTGCCAGCAGTTACTCTGGGGGACAGGTTGGGGGCGAGCAGTACTTC.

This clonotype was detected only a few times. J is TRBJ1-1 and V is TRBV6-1, with D perhaps matching TRBD1 (6 bases). V was trimmed by 5 bases and J by 6 bases, leaving 19 bases between them. The length of the CDR3 is 15 residues. CDR1 is MNHNS and CDR2 is SASEGT in the germline V gene. The CDR3 DNA reads TGTGCCAGCAGTAGATACAGGGAATTTGACGCTGAAGCTTTCTTT. Its protein product is CASSRYREFDAEAFF.

This clonotype appeared many times. The rearrangement links TRBV20-1 to TRBJ2-7, with 7 nucleotides matching TRBD1. Germline CDR1 DFQATT, CDR2 SNEGSKA (reference sequence). V shed 0 bases, J shed 4 bases, and the junction held 6 bases outside the gene matches. This CDR3 has 14 residues. CDR3 DNA sequence: TGCAGTGCTAGAGAGCCGGGACAGAAATACGAGCAGTACTTC. It codes for CSAREPGQKYEQYF.

Many counts were recorded for this clonotype. The chain links TRBV20-1 to TRBJ1-1; D unresolved. V lost 6 bases and J lost 8, with 13 bases in between. CDR3 length: 11 amino acids. Germline lookup yields CDR1 DFQATT and CDR2 SNEGSKA (reference sequence). In DNA, the CDR3 is TGCAGTGCCCGGGAGTGGAGGGAAGCTTTCTTT. Residues: CSAREWREAFF.

Turning to this clonotype: Being one base from a much bigger clone, this may be a read error. J is TRBJ1-6 and V is TRBV5-1, with D maybe TRBD1 (5 bases). V shed 1 base and J shed 8 bases, with 13 bases lying between them. CDR3 length: 15 amino acids. Per the germline V gene, CDR1 is SGHRS and CDR2 is YFSETQ. CDR3 nucleotide sequence: TGCGCCAGCAGCTTGAACAGCCAGGGTTATTCACCCCTCCACTTT. Translated, it gives CASSLNSQGYSPLHF.

The sample holds many counts of this clonotype. The J gene is TRBJ1-4, the V gene TRBV12-3 or TRBV12-4; 8 bases are shared with TRBD1. This CDR3 is built from 14 residues. V gave up 4 bases and J gave up 6 bases; unmatched junction bases: 4. The CDR3 spells CASSYGQGHEKLFF. CDR3 coding DNA: TGTGCCAGCAGTTACGGACAGGGACATGAAAAACTGTTTTTT.

In this sample, this clonotype turned up many times. The rearrangement links TRBV14 to TRBJ2-7; D possibly matches TRBD1 or TRBD2 (6 bases each). CDR1 and CDR2 (germline): SGHDN, FVKESK. Trimming pared 5 bases from V and 0 bases from J, leaving 26 bases between. The CDR3 covers 19 residues. CDR3 DNA: TGTGCCAGCAGCGACCTCACAGGGAAAGGCCGGGGGCCCTCCTACGAGCAGTACTTC. It is translated as CASSDLTGKGRGPSYEQYF.

The chain recombines TRBV27 with TRBJ2-2; D not resolved. The CDR3 has 12 residues. V lost 2 bases to trimming and J lost 5 bases, with 3 bases between them. Germline V gene lookup returns CDR1 MNHEY and CDR2 SMNVEV (reference sequence). This CDR3 reads CASSLMTGELFF. CDR3 DNA sequence: TGTGCCAGCAGTTTAATGACCGGGGAGCTGTTTTTT.